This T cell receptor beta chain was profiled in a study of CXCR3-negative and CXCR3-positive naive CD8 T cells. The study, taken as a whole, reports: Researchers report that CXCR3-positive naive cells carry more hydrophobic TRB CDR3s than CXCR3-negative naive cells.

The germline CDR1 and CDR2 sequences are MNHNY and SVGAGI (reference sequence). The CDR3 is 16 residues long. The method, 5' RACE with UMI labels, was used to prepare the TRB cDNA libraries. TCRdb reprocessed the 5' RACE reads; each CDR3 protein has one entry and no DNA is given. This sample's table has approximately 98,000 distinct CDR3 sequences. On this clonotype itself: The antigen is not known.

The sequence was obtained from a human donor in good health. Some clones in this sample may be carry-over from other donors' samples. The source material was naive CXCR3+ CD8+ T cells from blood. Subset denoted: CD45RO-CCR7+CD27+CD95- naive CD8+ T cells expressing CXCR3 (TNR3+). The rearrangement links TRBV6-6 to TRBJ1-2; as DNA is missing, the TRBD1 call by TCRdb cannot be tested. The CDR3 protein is CASTESGTVGRYGYTF.